The present T cell receptor (beta chain) was sequenced within a study of shared clonotypes between healthy human individuals. The CDR3 length is 15 residues. Germline V CDR1 and CDR2: SGHTS, YDEGEE. V dropped 3 bases and J dropped 0 bases, with 10 bases sitting between them. Genomic DNA belonging to each subset was distributed in equal measure over several immunoSEQ plates. Sorted-subset replicate PCR reactions contained about 200 ng DNA, corresponding to tens of thousands of T cell genomes. TCRdb's table, derived via immunoSEQ multiplex PCR, lists solely in-frame clones and lacks some. The sample has over 2 million clones, about 95% seen once; the top ten hold 1% to 1.3%. The naive CD8 population came from CD45RO-negative cells selected for CCR7, without terminally differentiated effector memory CD45RA+ cells. The healthy adult donors were HIV-negative and reported no recent acute infections or vaccinations.

The rearrangement links TRBV5-8 to TRBJ2-1; D gene ambiguous. Sequencing used naive CD8+ T cells sorted from blood. The sequence came from a man younger than 35 in good health. The DNA for the CDR3 is TGTGCCAGCAGCTCGACCCCCGGCTCCTACAATGAGCAGTTCTTC. Translating it yields CASSSTPGSYNEQFF.